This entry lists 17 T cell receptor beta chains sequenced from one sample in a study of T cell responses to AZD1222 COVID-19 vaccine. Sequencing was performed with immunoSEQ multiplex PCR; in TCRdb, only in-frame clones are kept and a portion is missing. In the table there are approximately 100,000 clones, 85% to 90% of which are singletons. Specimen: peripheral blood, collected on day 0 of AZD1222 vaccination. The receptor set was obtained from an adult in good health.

CDR3 residues: CASSDYRGTDTQYF. CDR3 DNA sequence: TGTGCCAGCAGTGACTACAGGGGAACAGATACGCAGTATTTT. The V gene is TRBV25-1, the J gene TRBJ2-3, with TRBD1 identical over 7 bases. The CDR3 has 14 amino acids. Trimming took 3 bases from V and 3 from J; bases not matched to a gene: 3. From germline, CDR1 is MGHDK and CDR2 SYGVNS.

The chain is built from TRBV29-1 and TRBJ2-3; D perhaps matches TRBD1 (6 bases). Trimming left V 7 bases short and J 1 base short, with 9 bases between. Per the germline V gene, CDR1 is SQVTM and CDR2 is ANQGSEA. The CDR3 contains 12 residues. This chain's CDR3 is CSGRQGTDTQYF. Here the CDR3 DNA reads TGCAGCGGAAGACAGGGCACAGATACGCAGTATTTT.

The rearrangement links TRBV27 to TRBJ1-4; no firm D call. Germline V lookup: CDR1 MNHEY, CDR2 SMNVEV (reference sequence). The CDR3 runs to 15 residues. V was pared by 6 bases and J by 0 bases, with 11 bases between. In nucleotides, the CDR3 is TGTGCCAGCAGCCCCACACTTGCAACTAATGAAAAACTGTTTTTT. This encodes CASSPTLATNEKLFF.

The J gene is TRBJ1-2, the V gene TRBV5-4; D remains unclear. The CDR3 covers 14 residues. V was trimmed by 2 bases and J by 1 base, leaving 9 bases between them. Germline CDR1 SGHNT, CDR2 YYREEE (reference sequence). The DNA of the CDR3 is TGTGCCAGCAGCTTACCCGGTGGTAACTATGGCTACACCTTC. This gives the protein CASSLPGGNYGYTF.

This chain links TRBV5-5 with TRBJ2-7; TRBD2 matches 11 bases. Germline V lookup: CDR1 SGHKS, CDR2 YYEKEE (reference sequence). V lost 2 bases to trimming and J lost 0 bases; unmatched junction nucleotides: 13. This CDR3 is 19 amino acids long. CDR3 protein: CASSLTGLAATSNSYEQYF. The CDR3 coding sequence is TGTGCCAGCAGCTTAACGGGACTAGCGGCCACCTCCAACTCCTACGAGCAGTACTTC.

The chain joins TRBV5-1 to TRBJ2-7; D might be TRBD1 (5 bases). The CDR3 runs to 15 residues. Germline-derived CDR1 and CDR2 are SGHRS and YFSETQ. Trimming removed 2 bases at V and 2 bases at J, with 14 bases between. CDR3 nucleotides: TGCGCCAGCAGCTTACAGCAGGGTGGTACCTACGAGCAGTACTTC. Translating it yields CASSLQQGGTYEQYF.

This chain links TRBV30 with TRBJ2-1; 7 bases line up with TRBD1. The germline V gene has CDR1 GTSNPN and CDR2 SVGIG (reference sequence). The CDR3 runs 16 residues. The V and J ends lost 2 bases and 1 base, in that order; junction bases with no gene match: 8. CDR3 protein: CAWSRGGSGSYNEQFF. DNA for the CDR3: TGTGCCTGGAGTAGAGGGGGCAGTGGGTCCTACAATGAGCAGTTCTTC. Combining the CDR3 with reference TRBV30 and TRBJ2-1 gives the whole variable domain SQTIHQWPATLVQPVGSPLSLECTVEGTSNPNLYWYRQAAGRGLQLLFYSVGIGQISSEVPQNLSASRPQDRQFILSSKKLLLSDSGFYLCAWSRGGSGSYNEQFFGPGTRLTVL.

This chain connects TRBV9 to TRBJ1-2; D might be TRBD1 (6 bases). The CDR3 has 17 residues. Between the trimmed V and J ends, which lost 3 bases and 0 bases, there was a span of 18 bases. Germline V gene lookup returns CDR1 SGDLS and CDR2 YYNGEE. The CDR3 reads CASSDSPTGTANYGYTF. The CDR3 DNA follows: TGTGCCAGCAGCGACTCGCCTACAGGGACCGCTAACTATGGCTACACCTTC.

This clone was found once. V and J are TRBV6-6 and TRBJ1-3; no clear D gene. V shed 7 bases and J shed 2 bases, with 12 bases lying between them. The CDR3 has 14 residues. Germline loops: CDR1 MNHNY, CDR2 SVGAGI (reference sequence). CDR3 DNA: TGTGCCAGCACCATCCCCGGGGCTGGAAACACCATATATTTT. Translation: CASTIPGAGNTIYF.

For the CDR3, the DNA is TGTGCCAGCAGTTTACTCAGGGGGACAGCCTATGGCTACACCTTC. Residues: CASSLLRGTAYGYTF. The J gene is TRBJ1-2, the V gene TRBV27, with 7 bases aligning to TRBD1. The junction had 7 bases not matched to a gene; V was cut back by 2 bases and J by 4 bases. The CDR3 sequence is 15 residues long. Per the germline V gene, CDR1 is MNHEY and CDR2 is SMNVEV (reference sequence).

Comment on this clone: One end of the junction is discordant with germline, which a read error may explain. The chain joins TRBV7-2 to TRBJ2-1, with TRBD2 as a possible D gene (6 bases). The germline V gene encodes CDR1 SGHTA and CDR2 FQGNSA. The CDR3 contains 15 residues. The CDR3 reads CASSLAREVYNEQFF. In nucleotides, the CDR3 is TGTGCCAGCAGCCTAGCCAGGGAGGTTTACAATGAGCAGTTCTTC.

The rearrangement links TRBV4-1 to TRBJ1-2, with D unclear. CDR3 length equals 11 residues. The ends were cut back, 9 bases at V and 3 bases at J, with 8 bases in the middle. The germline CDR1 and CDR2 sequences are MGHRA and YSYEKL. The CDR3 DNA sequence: TGCGCCAGTGGAATTGACTATGGCTACACCTTC. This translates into CASGIDYGYTF.

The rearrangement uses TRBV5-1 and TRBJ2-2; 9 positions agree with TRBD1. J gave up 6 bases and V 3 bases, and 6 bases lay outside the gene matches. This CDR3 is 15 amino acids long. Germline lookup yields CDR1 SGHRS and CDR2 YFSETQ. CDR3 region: CASSSRGQGPGELFF. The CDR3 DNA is TGCGCCAGCAGCTCGAGAGGACAGGGGCCCGGGGAGCTGTTTTTT.

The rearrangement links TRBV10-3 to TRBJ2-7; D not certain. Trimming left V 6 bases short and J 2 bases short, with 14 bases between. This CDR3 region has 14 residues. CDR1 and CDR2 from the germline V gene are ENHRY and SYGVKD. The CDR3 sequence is CAISGEAGPYEQYF. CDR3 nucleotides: TGTGCCATCAGCGGAGAGGCAGGCCCCTACGAGCAGTACTTC.

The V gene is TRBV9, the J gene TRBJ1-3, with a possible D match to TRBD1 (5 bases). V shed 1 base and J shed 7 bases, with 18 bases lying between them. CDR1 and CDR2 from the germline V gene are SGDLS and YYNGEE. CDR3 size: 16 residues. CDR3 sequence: CASSVTSGKNFNTIYF. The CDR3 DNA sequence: TGTGCCAGCAGCGTAACTTCAGGGAAAAACTTCAACACCATATATTTT.

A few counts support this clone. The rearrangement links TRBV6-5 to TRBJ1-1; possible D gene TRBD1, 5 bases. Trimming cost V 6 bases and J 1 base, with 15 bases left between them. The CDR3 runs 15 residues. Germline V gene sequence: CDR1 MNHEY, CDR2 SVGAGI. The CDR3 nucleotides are TGTGCCAGCAGCAGCCCCCCAGGGAGGAACACTGAAGCTTTCTTT. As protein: CASSSPPGRNTEAFF.

The CDR3 DNA is TGCGCCAGCAGCTTGGAGGGGAAGGACACTGAAGCTTTCTTT. It encodes CASSLEGKDTEAFF. The V gene is TRBV5-1, the J gene TRBJ1-1, with TRBD1 as a possible D gene (5 bases). The V gene lost 0 bases and the J gene lost 3 bases, with 9 bases spanning the gap. The length of the CDR3 is 14 residues. Germline CDR1 reads SGHRS; CDR2 reads YFSETQ. Full variable domain (rest looked up from reference TRBV5-1 and TRBJ1-1): KAGVTQTPRYLIKTRGQQVTLSCSPISGHRSVSWYQQTPGQGLQFLFEYFSETQRNKGNFPGRFSGRQFSNSRSEMNVSTLELGDSALYLCASSLEGKDTEAFFGQGTRLTVV.